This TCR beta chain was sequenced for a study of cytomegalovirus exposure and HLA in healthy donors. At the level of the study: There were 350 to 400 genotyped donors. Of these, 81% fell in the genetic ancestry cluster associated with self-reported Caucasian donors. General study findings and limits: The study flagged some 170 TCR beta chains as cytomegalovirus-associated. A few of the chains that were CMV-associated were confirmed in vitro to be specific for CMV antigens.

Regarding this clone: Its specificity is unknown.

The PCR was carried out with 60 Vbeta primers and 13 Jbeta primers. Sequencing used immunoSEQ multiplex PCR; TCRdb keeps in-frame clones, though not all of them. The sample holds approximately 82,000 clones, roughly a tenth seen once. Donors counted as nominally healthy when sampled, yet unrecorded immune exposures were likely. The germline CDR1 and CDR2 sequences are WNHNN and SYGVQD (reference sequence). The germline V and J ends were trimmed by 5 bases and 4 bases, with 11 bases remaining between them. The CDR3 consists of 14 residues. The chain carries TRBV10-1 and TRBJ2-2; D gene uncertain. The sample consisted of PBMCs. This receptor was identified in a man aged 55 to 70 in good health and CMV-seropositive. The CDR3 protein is CASSPGSTTGELFF. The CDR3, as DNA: TGCGCCAGCAGTCCCGGGTCCACCACCGGGGAGCTGTTTTTT.